This T cell receptor beta chain is drawn from a study of Ad26.COV2.S vaccination and SARS-CoV-2 variants. The study, taken as a whole, reports: TCR breadth and depth analyses may have underestimated total T cell responses. After vaccination, substantial breadth of spike-specific CD8+ and CD4+ responses was reported.

Sequenced by immunoSEQ multiplex PCR; TCRdb stores in-frame clones only, minus some. This table has 75,000 to 100,000 clones, more than 70% appearing once. The CDR3 has 14 amino acids. Trimming cost V 6 bases and J 5 bases, with 16 bases left between them. Germline V gives CDR1 KGHDR, CDR2 SFDVKD. Comment on this clone: Its specificity is not known.

V and J are TRBV24-1 and TRBJ2-7; weak D call: TRBD1 (6 bases). Sample: peripheral blood, taken after recovery from COVID-19. The origin of this receptor is a human donor who had recovered from COVID-19. The CDR3 DNA follows: TGTGCCACCAGTAGCCGGGACAAGCTAAACGAGCAGTACTTC. Protein product: CATSSRDKLNEQYF.